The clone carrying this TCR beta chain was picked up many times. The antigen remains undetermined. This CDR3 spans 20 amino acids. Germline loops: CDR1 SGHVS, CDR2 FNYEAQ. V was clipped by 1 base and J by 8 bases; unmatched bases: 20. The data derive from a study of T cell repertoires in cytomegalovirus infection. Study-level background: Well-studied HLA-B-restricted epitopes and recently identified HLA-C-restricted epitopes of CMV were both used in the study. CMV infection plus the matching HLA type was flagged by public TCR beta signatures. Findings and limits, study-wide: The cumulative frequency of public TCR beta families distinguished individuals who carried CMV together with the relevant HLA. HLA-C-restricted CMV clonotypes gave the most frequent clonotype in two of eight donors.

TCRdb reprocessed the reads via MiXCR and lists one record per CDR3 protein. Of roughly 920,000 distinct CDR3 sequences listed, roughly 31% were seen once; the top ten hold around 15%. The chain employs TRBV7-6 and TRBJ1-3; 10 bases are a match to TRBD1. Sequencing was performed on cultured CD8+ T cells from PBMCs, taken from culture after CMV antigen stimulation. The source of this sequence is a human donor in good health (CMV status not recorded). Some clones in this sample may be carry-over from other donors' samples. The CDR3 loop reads CASSLDKRGGTGDPSDTIYF. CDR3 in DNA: TGTGCCAGCAGCTTAGATAAACGAGGAGGGACAGGGGATCCGTCGGACACCATATATTTT.